Listed below are T cell receptor beta chains from one sample, sequenced in a study of radiotherapy plus CTLA-4 blockade in lung cancer. The assay was immunoSEQ multiplex PCR, and TCRdb's table has in-frame clones only and misses some. The sample lists roughly 80,000 clones, 60% to 85% occurring once. The sequencing used peripheral blood, collected from a patient treated with radiotherapy plus ipilimumab. The source is a human donor with non-small cell lung cancer who had a partial response to radiotherapy plus ipilimumab. Some clones in this sample may be carry-over from other donors' samples. Both conserved end residues are part of each CDR3. The D gene is left open where the match is weak. Clone size appears in some rows only: once, few, many, or a class for an expanded clone.

clone size,D gene,V gene,J gene,CDR3 protein,CDR3 DNA
-,TRBD2,TRBV7-2,TRBJ2-7,CASTIAGGGLEQYF,TGTGCCAGCACCATAGCGGGGGGTGGACTCGAGCAGTACTTC
-,TRBD2,TRBV5-6,TRBJ2-1,CASSWGLAAYNEQFF,TGTGCCAGCAGCTGGGGACTAGCGGCCTACAATGAGCAGTTCTTC
once,-,TRBV28,TRBJ2-7,CASTGGPGSYEQYF,TGTGCCAGCACCGGAGGGCCGGGCTCCTACGAGCAGTACTTC
-,-,TRBV7-2,TRBJ2-5,CASSSKAGAGETQYF,TGTGCCAGCAGCTCAAAGGCAGGGGCAGGAGAGACCCAGTACTTC
-,TRBD1,TRBV10-1,TRBJ2-7,CASSPGTASEQYF,TGCGCCAGCAGCCCCGGGACAGCAAGCGAGCAGTACTTC
-,TRBD2,TRBV30,TRBJ2-2,CAWTTPLAGGPVATGELFF,TGTGCCTGGACCACACCTCTAGCGGGAGGGCCGGTGGCGACCGGGGAGCTGTTTTTT
-,-,TRBV19,TRBJ2-5,CASSFATTGQETQYF,TGTGCCAGTAGCTTTGCGACGACGGGCCAAGAGACCCAGTACTTC
-,TRBD2,TRBV5-1,TRBJ2-5,CASSLSGAIAGQETQYF,TGCGCCAGCAGCTTGTCGGGCGCAATAGCGGGCCAAGAGACCCAGTACTTC
few,-,TRBV6-5,TRBJ1-1,CASSAHRDEAFF,TGTGCCAGCAGTGCCCACAGGGATGAAGCTTTCTTT
-,TRBD2,TRBV14,TRBJ2-3,CASTKAGTDTQYF,TGTGCCAGCACCAAAGCGGGGACAGATACGCAGTATTTT
-,-,TRBV9,TRBJ2-5,CASSVGSEETQYF,TGTGCCAGCAGCGTAGGAAGCGAAGAGACCCAGTACTTC
-,TRBD1,TRBV18,TRBJ2-7,CASSGDRLSYEQYF,TGTGCCAGCTCTGGGGACAGGCTCTCCTACGAGCAGTACTTC
-,TRBD1,TRBV9,TRBJ1-2,CASSVDRGYGYTF,TGTGCCAGCAGCGTAGACAGGGGGTATGGCTACACCTTC
-,TRBD1,TRBV28,TRBJ2-5,CASSFRSGGQETQYF,TGTGCCAGCAGTTTTAGGTCAGGGGGCCAAGAGACCCAGTACTTC
-,-,TRBV29-1,TRBJ1-3,CSVELVEGRGGNTIYF,TGCAGCGTTGAGTTAGTGGAGGGCCGAGGTGGAAACACCATATATTTT
-,-,TRBV18,TRBJ1-2,CASSPDTNYGYTF,TGTGCCAGCTCCCCGGACACTAACTATGGCTACACCTTC
-,TRBD2,TRBV19,TRBJ2-1,CASSSSGPYNEQFF,TGTGCCAGTAGTTCTAGCGGGCCCTACAATGAGCAGTTCTTC
-,TRBD1,TRBV11-3,TRBJ2-1,CASRGQGYNEQFF,TGTGCCAGCAGGGGACAGGGTTACAATGAGCAGTTCTTC
-,-,TRBV9,TRBJ2-2,CASSVRGGLLIPGELFF,TGTGCCAGCAGCGTCCGAGGGGGACTATTGATTCCCGGGGAGCTGTTTTTT